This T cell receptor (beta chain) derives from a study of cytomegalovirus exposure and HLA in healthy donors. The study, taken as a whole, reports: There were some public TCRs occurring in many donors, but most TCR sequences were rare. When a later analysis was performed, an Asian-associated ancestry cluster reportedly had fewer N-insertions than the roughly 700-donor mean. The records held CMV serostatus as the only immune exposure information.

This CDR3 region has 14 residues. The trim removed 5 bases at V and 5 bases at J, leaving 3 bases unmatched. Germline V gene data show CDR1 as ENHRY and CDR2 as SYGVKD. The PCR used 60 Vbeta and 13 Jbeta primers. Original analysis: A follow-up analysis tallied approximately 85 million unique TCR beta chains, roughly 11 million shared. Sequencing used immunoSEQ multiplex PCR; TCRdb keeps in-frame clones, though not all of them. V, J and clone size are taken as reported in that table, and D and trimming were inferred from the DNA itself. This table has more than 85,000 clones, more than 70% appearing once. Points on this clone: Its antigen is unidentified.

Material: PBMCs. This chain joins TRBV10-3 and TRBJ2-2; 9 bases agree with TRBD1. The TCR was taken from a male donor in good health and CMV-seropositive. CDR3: CAISWTGETGELFF. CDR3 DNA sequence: TGTGCCATCAGTTGGACAGGGGAGACCGGGGAGCTGTTTTTT.